These 18 T cell receptor beta chains share one sample of origin, sequenced in a study of TIL therapy for anti-PD-1-resistant metastatic lung cancer. The immunoSEQ assay was v3. Profiled with immunoSEQ multiplex PCR; TCRdb holds only in-frame clones, not every one. This sample has under 11,000 clones, with 55% to 60% found just once. Specified time point: pre-treatment sample, taken before nivolumab and TIL therapy. Pleural nodules or supraclavicular lymph nodes made up most of the excised metastases sampled. The source material was tumor tissue, sampled at baseline. Receptors were obtained from a person between 25 and 80 years old with non-small cell lung cancer.

In this sample, this clone is medium-sized (0.01 to 0.1%). V and J are TRBV5-1 and TRBJ2-1; 9 bases are shared with TRBD1. CDR1 and CDR2 (germline): SGHRS, YFSETQ. V dropped 3 bases and J dropped 2; count of bases not matched to a gene: 3. The CDR3 runs 15 residues. The CDR3 here is CASSSGTGPYNEQFF. The DNA of the CDR3 is TGCGCCAGCAGCTCTGGGACAGGGCCCTACAATGAGCAGTTCTTC.

The chain links TRBV27 to TRBJ1-2, with TRBD1 matching over 7 bases. The CDR3 is made up of 16 amino acids. V lost 0 bases and J lost 1; bases outside the gene matches: 5. The germline V gene encodes CDR1 MNHEY and CDR2 SMNVEV (reference sequence). The CDR3 DNA is TGTGCCAGCAGTTTATCCGCCGGGACAGTTAACTATGGCTACACCTTC. Protein: CASSLSAGTVNYGYTF.

V is TRBV5-8 and J is TRBJ1-5, with TRBD1 as a possible D gene (6 bases). The germline V gene encodes CDR1 SGHTS and CDR2 YDEGEE. V was clipped by 4 bases and J by 0 bases, with 11 bases between them. The CDR3 loop spans 15 amino acids. CDR3 nucleotides: TGTGCCAGCAGCATACAGGGTTATAGCAATCAGCCCCAGCATTTT. Translated, it gives CASSIQGYSNQPQHF. Looking up the rest from reference TRBV5-8 and TRBJ1-5 gives the full variable domain: EAGVTQSPTHLIKTRGQQATLRCSPISGHTSVYWYQQALGLGLQFLLWYDEGEERNRGNFPPRFSGRQFPNYSSELNVNALELEDSALYLCASSIQGYSNQPQHFGDGTRLSIL.

The chain recombines TRBV2 with TRBJ2-4; the match to TRBD2 covers 10 bases. Germline V gives CDR1 SNHLY, CDR2 FYNNEI. There are 16 residues in the CDR3. The junction had 8 bases not matched to a gene; V was cut back by 2 bases and J by 7 bases. The CDR3 here is CASSEMSSGSRNIQYF. The CDR3 DNA reads TGTGCCAGCAGTGAAATGTCTAGCGGGAGCAGGAACATTCAGTACTTC.

The V call is TRBV15, the J call TRBJ2-1, with unresolved D. V was clipped by 2 bases and J by 6 bases, with 11 bases between them. Germline lookup yields CDR1 LNHNV and CDR2 YYDKDF (reference sequence). CDR3 size: 14 residues. The CDR3 loop is CATSRNQLGNEQFF. CDR3 nucleotides: TGTGCCACCAGCAGAAATCAACTCGGCAATGAGCAGTTCTTC.

The rearrangement joins TRBV29-1 to TRBJ2-5; no reliable D call. Germline CDR1 reads SQVTM; CDR2 reads ANQGSEA. V gave up 0 bases and J gave up 1 base, with 9 bases separating them. CDR3 size: 14 residues. The CDR3 loop reads CSVEEFTGQETQYF. CDR3 nucleotide sequence: TGCAGCGTTGAAGAGTTTACGGGCCAAGAGACCCAGTACTTC.

V gene TRBV6-1 combines with J gene TRBJ1-1; D is possibly TRBD1 (5 bases). Germline loops: CDR1 MNHNS, CDR2 SASEGT. This CDR3 has 12 residues. Trimming removed 0 bases at V and 14 bases at J, with 13 bases between. The CDR3 nucleotides are TGTGCCAGCAGTGAAGCGGGGGTCGCAGGGTTCTTT. Encoded protein: CASSEAGVAGFF.

The chain has TRBV7-3 and TRBJ2-1; 7 nucleotides agree with TRBD2. The CDR3 spans 15 residues. Per the germline V gene, CDR1 is SGHTA and CDR2 is FQGTGA. J lost 2 bases, V lost 5 bases, and 6 bases had no gene match. Here the CDR3 DNA reads TGTGCCAGCAGCCCGGGGGGAGGGCCCTACAATGAGCAGTTCTTC. Its translation: CASSPGGGPYNEQFF. Drawing the rest from reference TRBV7-3 and TRBJ2-1, the complete variable domain is GAGVSQTPSNKVTEKGKYVELRCDPISGHTALYWYRQSLGQGPEFLIYFQGTGAADDSGLPNDRFFAVRPEGSVSTLKIQRTERGDSAVYLCASSPGGGPYNEQFFGPGTRLTVL.

The chain combines TRBV4-2 with TRBJ2-7, with D perhaps matching TRBD1 (6 bases). Deletions cut 0 bases from V and 2 bases from J, with 17 bases between. Germline V gives CDR1 LGHNA, CDR2 YNFKEQ. The CDR3 runs 17 residues. The CDR3 region has the DNA TGTGCCAGCAGCCAAGATTCGGTGGAAAGGGGGACCTACGAGCAGTACTTC. Encoded protein: CASSQDSVERGTYEQYF.

This clone was observed a few times. The chain links TRBV4-1 to TRBJ2-7, with D perhaps TRBD2 (6 bases). Germline CDR1 MGHRA, CDR2 YSYEKL. The CDR3 has 15 amino acids. V was trimmed by 1 base and J by 2 bases, leaving 12 bases between them. Written as DNA, the CDR3 is TGCGCCAGCAGCCAAGCGCGGGATATGGCCTACGAGCAGTACTTC. The encoded protein is CASSQARDMAYEQYF.

This chain uses TRBV4-2 with TRBJ1-2, with 10 positions matching TRBD1. In germline, CDR1 is LGHNA, CDR2 YNFKEQ. J gave up 8 bases and V 3 bases, and 6 bases lay outside the gene matches. The CDR3 spans 14 residues. The CDR3 region has the DNA TGTGCCAGCAGCCACCCCGGGACAGGGGAGGGCTACACCTTC. This gives the protein CASSHPGTGEGYTF.

The V gene is TRBV30, the J gene TRBJ1-1, with D perhaps TRBD1 (5 bases). This CDR3 contains 13 residues. Germline values: CDR1 GTSNPN, CDR2 SVGIG (reference sequence). V lost 1 base and J lost 1, with 7 bases in between. CDR3 sequence (DNA): TGTGCCTGGAGTGGGGGCGAGAACACTGAAGCTTTCTTT. This gives the protein CAWSGGENTEAFF.

This clone was observed a handful of times. This chain joins TRBV29-1 and TRBJ1-1; D not resolved. V was shortened by 7 bases and J by 0 bases, with 15 bases between the two germline ends. Germline V CDR1 and CDR2: SQVTM, ANQGSEA. CDR3 size: 14 residues. In DNA form, the CDR3 reads TGCAGCGCCCAACGTGGCATGATGAACACTGAAGCTTTCTTT. Its protein product is CSAQRGMMNTEAFF.

The chain is built from TRBV6-1 and TRBJ2-1; no clear D. V was trimmed by 1 base and J by 9 bases, leaving 13 bases between them. The CDR3 is 14 amino acids. Germline V gene data show CDR1 as MNHNS and CDR2 as SASEGT. The CDR3 region has the DNA TGTGCCAGCAGTGAAGACGGGTCGACGGTTGAGCAGTTCTTC. It specifies CASSEDGSTVEQFF.

This chain uses TRBV5-1 with TRBJ1-1, with TRBD1 as a possible D gene (6 bases). V lost 3 bases to trimming and J lost 0 bases, with 12 bases between them. This CDR3 contains 15 residues. Germline values: CDR1 SGHRS, CDR2 YFSETQ. In DNA, the CDR3 is TGCGCCAGCAGCTCCCGGACAGCCCTGAACACTGAAGCTTTCTTT. It is translated as CASSSRTALNTEAFF. The full variable domain, in which reference TRBV5-1 and TRBJ1-1 provide the parts outside the CDR3, is KAGVTQTPRYLIKTRGQQVTLSCSPISGHRSVSWYQQTPGQGLQFLFEYFSETQRNKGNFPGRFSGRQFSNSRSEMNVSTLELGDSALYLCASSSRTALNTEAFFGQGTRLTVV.

This chain connects TRBV7-9 to TRBJ1-1, with TRBD1 matching over 7 bases. Trimming took 4 bases from V and 3 from J; bases not matched to a gene: 8. CDR1 and CDR2 from the germline V gene are SEHNR and FQNEAQ (reference sequence). The CDR3 totals 15 residues. In nucleotides, the CDR3 is TGTGCCAGCAGCTCAGAGACAGGGCGGTACACTGAAGCTTTCTTT. Translated, it gives CASSSETGRYTEAFF.

V is TRBV5-4 and J is TRBJ2-5; 10 bases match TRBD2. CDR1 and CDR2 (germline): SGHNT, YYREEE (reference sequence). V was pared by 2 bases and J by 1 base, with 5 bases of the junction left unmatched. The CDR3 is made up of 16 amino acids. The DNA of the CDR3 is TGTGCCAGCAGCTTCGGGCTAGCGGGGGCCCAAGAGACCCAGTACTTC. Amino acids: CASSFGLAGAQETQYF.

The chain recombines TRBV5-1 with TRBJ1-3; no definite D call. Trimming pared 4 bases from V and 0 bases from J, leaving 8 bases between. The CDR3 spans 14 residues. Looked up from germline, CDR1 is SGHRS and CDR2 is YFSETQ. Written as DNA, the CDR3 is TGCGCCAGCAGCCAGGACGTCTCTGGAAACACCATATATTTT. This translates into CASSQDVSGNTIYF.